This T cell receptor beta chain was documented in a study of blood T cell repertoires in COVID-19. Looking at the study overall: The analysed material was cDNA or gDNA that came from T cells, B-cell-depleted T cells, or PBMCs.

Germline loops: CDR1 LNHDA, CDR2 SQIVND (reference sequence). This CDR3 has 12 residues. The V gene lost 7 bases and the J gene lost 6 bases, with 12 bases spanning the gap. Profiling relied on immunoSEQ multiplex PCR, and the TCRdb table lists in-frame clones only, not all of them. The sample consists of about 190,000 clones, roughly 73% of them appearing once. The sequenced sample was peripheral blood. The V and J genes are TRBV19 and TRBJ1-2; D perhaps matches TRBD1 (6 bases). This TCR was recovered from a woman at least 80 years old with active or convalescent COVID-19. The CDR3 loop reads CASTQGWDGYTF. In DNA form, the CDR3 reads TGTGCCAGTACCCAGGGGTGGGATGGCTACACCTTC. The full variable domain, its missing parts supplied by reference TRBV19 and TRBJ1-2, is DGGITQSPKYLFRKEGQNVTLSCEQNLNHDAMYWYRQDPGQGLRLIYYSQIVNDFQKGDIAEGYSVSREKKESFPLTVTSAQKNPTAFYLCASTQGWDGYTFGSGTRLTVV.